This TCR beta chain was captured by sequencing in a study of cytomegalovirus exposure and HLA in healthy donors. Study background: Around 87 million unique TCRs, all from HLA-typed donors, were included in an early release of the data.

Details on this clone: Its matching antigen is unknown.

General observations from the study: Previous analysis showed most TCR beta V segments were productive about 87% or about 30% of the time. Researchers had no immune exposure information except CMV serostatus available.

V was shortened by 4 bases and J by 4 bases, with 17 bases between the two germline ends. The CDR3 runs 16 residues. Germline values: CDR1 MDHEN, CDR2 SYDVKM. Both 60 Vbeta primers and 13 Jbeta primers went into the PCR. This table comes from immunoSEQ multiplex PCR, and its TCRdb copy is limited to in-frame clones, with some not included. The sample yields approximately 200,000 clones, 84% seen once. The sample was PBMCs. This TCR was sampled from a boy younger than 18 in good health and CMV-seronegative. The V gene is TRBV28, the J gene TRBJ2-4; TRBD2 might be the D (5 bases). In nucleotides, the CDR3 is TGTGCCAGCAGTTCCCTACTCCCCGAGGGAAAAAACATTCAGTACTTC. Amino acids: CASSSLLPEGKNIQYF.